What follows is one TCR beta chain and its context. This clone came up a few times. Its antigen has not been determined. Base qualities are not at hand, and no much larger clone is one base apart. Receptor libraries were prepared by the immunoSEQ multiplex PCR assay. The multiplex PCR relied on a mix of 60 forward primers for TCR Vbeta segments and 13 reverse primers for TCR Jbeta segments. Amplification of the CDR3 region of rearranged TCR beta genes was performed with a multiplex PCR assay on genomic DNA. The amplified TCR beta libraries were sequenced on the Illumina HiSeq System as 87-base-pair reads. Per the source publication's procedure: A later analysis counted about 80 million unique TCR beta chains across the 640 or so repertoires, and 9 million to 14 million of these chains were shared by at least two donors. Raw reads were error-corrected and collapsed into unique sequences by a nearest-neighbor algorithm in which closely related sequences were merged to remove PCR and sequencing errors. CDR3 sequences were aligned to IMGT reference sequences to assign V, D and J gene segments. For a sequence to be retained, at least a six-nucleotide match to both a V gene segment and a J gene segment was required. A rearrangement was called productive if the CDR3 had no stop codons and remained in frame with V and J, and every other rearrangement was called non-productive. Following IMGT convention, CDR3 was defined as the stretch from the second conserved V-encoded cysteine up to the conserved J-encoded phenylalanine. Sequences without an unambiguous match to a single V gene segment were excluded from the earlier analysis of approximately 600 of the donors. An earlier analysis of 587 of the donors called V segments functional above 56.7% productive rearrangements and segregating when the between-donor standard deviation exceeded 5%. A statistical classification framework was built to diagnose cytomegalovirus status from the catalog of TCR beta chain sequences. V and J gene assignment, in a later analysis, came from comparing TCR nucleotide sequences with IMGT/GENE-DB human TR gene sequences. A later analysis assigned CDR3 sequences and most-parsimonious VDJ recombination scenarios with the TCRdist pipeline. In a later analysis, each TCR beta chain was defined by its CDR3 amino acid sequence together with its V-gene family, and reads lacking a unique V-gene family were excluded. To address suspected cross-contamination and a sequencing artifact, a later analysis removed roughly 640 highly shared, low-generation-probability nucleotide sequences. In a later analysis, a clonal expansion index for each public chain was calculated from normalized within-repertoire ranks of inferred template counts. A later analysis computed generation probabilities with a VDJ recombination model fitted to out-of-frame rearrangements, and checked the results against IGoR. Hypergeometric tests were used in a later analysis to score TCR-TCR, TCR-HLA and TCR-CMV co-occurrence, with a repertoire-size bias correction applied to the TCR pairs. To estimate false discovery rates, a later analysis permuted the HLA or CMV assignments 20 times. In a later analysis, co-occurring TCRs were grouped using DBSCAN, and TCRdist sequence similarity was added for clustering within HLA-allele-positive subsets. Repertoires with fewer than 30,000 or more than 120,000 public chains, plus five repertoires with anomalous nucleotide sharing, were excluded from co-occurrence clustering. The clones in this table, taken by TCRdb from immuneACCESS, are in-frame only. Not every clone is retained; where verified, under half of the shortfall comes from an unresolved V gene, and the cause of the rest is unknown. The V and J calls and the clone size are those of that table, but D and trimming were determined from the DNA. A total of about 99,000 clones appear in this sample, 10% of them only once. The ten largest clones add up to under 6.5% of the sample.

The data belong to a study of cytomegalovirus exposure and HLA in healthy donors (dated by TCRdb to about 2017). In the study overall: According to an earlier analysis of 550 to 700 of the donors, 150 million to 200 million T cells yielded over 90 million unique TCR beta sequences and approximately 300 Gb of sequence data. An early release that covered fewer than 800 HLA-typed donors contained around 300 gigabases of sequencing data and 80 million or so unique TCR sequences. Of the 350 to 450 genotyped donors, 81% were placed in the genetic ancestry cluster associated with self-reported Caucasian donors. The study was designed to test whether signatures of past pathogen exposure could be identified by cataloging public T cell receptors. The study used immunosequencing to profile the T cell repertoires of 600 to 850 subjects and linked those repertoires to cytomegalovirus serostatus. Besides the first cohort of about 730 subjects, a separate validation cohort made up of 120 different subjects was used. To predict cytomegalovirus infection status, the study combined high-throughput TCR immunosequencing, statistical association of individual TCRs with disease status, and machine learning. A later analysis re-analyzed previously published TCR beta repertoires from 660 or so donors and added high-resolution HLA genotyping to study TCR occurrence patterns. Rather than using new phenotypic data, the later analysis identified candidate immune exposures from TCR beta sequences and from how often those sequences occurred across donors. In an earlier analysis of around 540 of the donors, high-throughput TCR beta sequencing was used to judge whether each TCR beta V gene segment behaved as functional or pseudogenic. Donor age, sex, ethnicity and CMV serostatus were compiled together with the repertoire data. In a later genetic analysis, genome-wide SNP genotypes for about three fifths of the roughly 670 donors were used, and that subset was treated as a discovery cohort. Every repertoire in the discovery cohort had been generated on one and the same sequencing platform. Both class I and class II loci were covered by HLA typing, at four-digit resolution. Typing coverage differed by locus: A, B, C, DRB1 and DQB1 were typed in roughly 620-640 donors, DQA1 in 500 to 550, DPA1 in approximately 600, and DPB1 in 472. Because of strong linkage in the cohort, five DR-DQ haplotypes were treated as single units for association and clustering. Among 398 genotyped donors of the cohort, an average of around 250,000 unique TCR beta nucleotide sequences was sequenced per donor, of which roughly 17% were non-productive. Study-wide findings and limitations: In vitro tests confirmed that three of the cytomegalovirus-associated TCR beta chains recognize cytomegalovirus antigens. Correlated functional status among segregating V segments might reflect linkage disequilibrium, but an unknown experimental factor could not be ruled out. In both the original and validation cohorts, the classifier was reported to diagnose cytomegalovirus status with high specificity and sensitivity. In a later analysis, HLA-associated TCR beta chains showed more clonal expansion and lower generation probabilities than non-associated chains that were equally common. Because HLA typing was unavailable for some donors at each locus, only the typed subset was used in association tests. When HLA alleles, especially DR and DQ, strongly co-occurred, attributing TCR associations to individual alleles was difficult. While some public TCRs were present in many individuals, most TCR sequences turned up only very rarely across donors. Broadly in line with IMGT annotations, most TCR beta V segments showed up in productive rearrangements about 87% or about 30% of the time in an earlier analysis of several hundred of the donors. A cluster of highly shared sequence variants was judged likely to be a technical artifact of the sequencing pipeline. The 87-base-pair reads could not distinguish some IMGT-functional V segments, including TRBV6-2 and TRBV6-3, so those segments were excluded. Sequencing depth was assumed to be roughly uniform across donors in the presence/absence analyses, though that assumption may not hold. According to a later analysis, parvovirus B19, influenza, CMV and Epstein-Barr virus appeared linked to several top co-occurrence clusters. For the cohort, immune exposure information was limited to CMV serostatus. It was suggested by the authors that the approach could potentially be generalized to other disease states and immunological phenotypes. In the study, some 180 TCR beta chains were listed as associated with cytomegalovirus. This cohort had only TCR beta chains sequenced, and the lack of alpha or paired-chain data limited which features could be detected. In a later analysis, the rate of TCR association differed among HLA loci, with DRB1 alleles having the most associated TCRs and HLA-C alleles having the fewest. Because counts were too low, seventeen rarely observed V segments, including chromosome 9 orphons, were excluded from the earlier analysis of roughly 580 of the donors. An association between a missense DCLRE1C variant and V-gene and J-gene trimming of TCR beta chains was found in a later genetic analysis and replicated in an independent cohort. At a false discovery rate of 0.05, a later analysis linked some 17,000 TCR beta sequences to specific HLA alleles. According to a later genetic analysis, donors in an Asian-associated ancestry cluster had fewer N-insertions in productive TCRs than the approximately 670-donor mean. A further reported finding was that TCR beta sequences accurately predicted the HLA-A and HLA-B alleles for most subjects in the first cohort. In a later analysis, most CMV-associated TCR beta chains were found to appear HLA-restricted, with HLA associations seemingly driven largely by CMV exposure.

Taken from cysteine to phenylalanine, the CDR3 has 15 residues. Only the CDR3 part of the read is kept: 45 bases, read in frame from the first base. V and J are truncated by 4 bases and 7 bases respectively, leaving an intervening sequence of 16 bases. The germline V gene specifies SGHAT as CDR1 and FQNNGV as CDR2. In total, 600 or so healthy bone marrow donors made up the cohort. Cohort members were all nominally healthy when sampled, although unrecorded immune exposures were likely present. The donor was CMV seropositive and belonged to the group of some 290 seropositive cohort members. Each donor provided a peripheral blood sample, and peripheral blood mononuclear cells were used for TCR beta sequencing. The Qiagen DNeasy Blood Extraction Kit was used to extract genomic DNA from the blood cell samples.

The chain is made from TRBV11-2 and TRBJ1-4, with a tentative D gene TRBD1 over 5 matching bases. The TCR sequence derives from a man aged 35 to 55 in good health and CMV-seropositive. The sequencing input was PBMCs. The DNA reads as follows: TGTGCCAGCAGCTCTTTTTTGGGGGGTAGTGAAAAACTGTTTTTT. Translated, it reads CASSSFLGGSEKLFF.